This is a list of T cell receptor beta chains from one sample in a study of regulatory T cells in long-lasting Graves disease. TCRdb analysed the multiplex PCR reads with MiXCR anew, one entry per CDR3 protein. There are 400,000 to 500,000 distinct CDR3 sequences in the sample; over 14% occur only once, and approximately 7.8% lies in the top ten. These same records also appear under a second study, on T cells in Graves' hyperthyroidism and ophthalmopathy.

The specimen was peripheral blood mononuclear cells (PBMCs), collected at new diagnosis, from a patient treated with antithyroid drugs. The receptors shown here come from a woman aged 40-49 years with Graves disease. Both conserved end residues are part of each CDR3. Fields, in order: clone size, D gene, J gene, V gene, CDR3 DNA, CDR3 protein. A D gene is named only where the DNA matches it firmly. A clone size is listed for some rows: how often the clone was seen (once, few, many), or a class if it is expanded.

size: NA; D: NA; J: TRBJ2-2; V: TRBV11-3; DNA: TGTGCCAGCAGCCTTACGGTCCTGCAGTCCGGGGAGCTGTTTTTT; CDR3: CASSLTVLQSGELFF
size: many; D: TRBD1; J: TRBJ2-1; V: TRBV7-4; DNA: TGTGCCAGCAGCGCTCTACAGGGGGTCTCCTACAATGAGCAGTTCTTC; CDR3: CASSALQGVSYNEQFF
size: few; D: NA; J: TRBJ2-5; V: TRBV20-1; DNA: TGCAGTGCTAGAGATCTTAGACAAGAGACCCAGTACTTC; CDR3: CSARDLRQETQYF
size: few; D: TRBD1; J: TRBJ1-4; V: TRBV19; DNA: TGTGCCAGTGCAAACAGGGGGCTTGTTGAAAAACTGTTTTTT; CDR3: CASANRGLVEKLFF
size: many; D: TRBD1; J: TRBJ1-2; V: TRBV9; DNA: TGTGCCAGCAGCGCCGGACAGGGAGGCTATGGCTACACCTTC; CDR3: CASSAGQGGYGYTF
size: NA; D: TRBD2; J: TRBJ2-1; V: TRBV20-1; DNA: TGCGCCTGCCGGGGACTAGCTGCTGAGCAGTTCTTC; CDR3: CACRGLAAEQFF
size: NA; D: NA; J: TRBJ2-1; V: TRBV5-5; DNA: TGTGCCAGCAGCTCGTGGTACCTGGACAGCGGCCAGTACAATGAGCAGTTCTTC; CDR3: CASSSWYLDSGQYNEQFF
size: many; D: TRBD1; J: TRBJ1-6; V: TRBV6-2/TRBV6-3; DNA: TGTGCCAGCACCACCCGAGGGCTCGGGACAGGGTTCTCACCCCTCCACTTT; CDR3: CASTTRGLGTGFSPLHF
size: many; D: TRBD2; J: TRBJ2-1; V: TRBV18; DNA: TGTGCCAGCTCACCAACGGGAGCGGGATTTTACAATGAGCAGTTCTTC; CDR3: CASSPTGAGFYNEQFF
size: many; D: NA; J: TRBJ1-4; V: TRBV28; DNA: TGTGCCAGCACAGACAGGCGGTATGAAAAACTGTTTTTT; CDR3: CASTDRRYEKLFF
size: many; D: NA; J: TRBJ1-1; V: TRBV18; DNA: TGTGCCAGCTCACCACGGGACTTTGAAGCTTTCTTT; CDR3: CASSPRDFEAFF
size: many; D: NA; J: TRBJ1-5; V: TRBV7-2; DNA: TGTGCCAGCAGCCGTGACAGTGGCAGCAATCAGCCCCAGCATTTT; CDR3: CASSRDSGSNQPQHF
size: few; D: NA; J: TRBJ1-4; V: TRBV29-1; DNA: TGCAGCGTTAATGCGGCTGAAAAACTGTTTTTT; CDR3: CSVNAAEKLFF
size: many; D: TRBD2; J: TRBJ2-7; V: TRBV5-1; DNA: TGCGCCAGCAGGGGGGGACTAGCGGGATCGCTGGTGTACGAGCAGTACTTC; CDR3: CASRGGLAGSLVYEQYF
size: NA; D: TRBD2; J: TRBJ2-3; V: TRBV3-1; DNA: TGTGCCAGCAGCCAAAACAGGACTAGCGGGAGAGATACGCAGTATTTT; CDR3: CASSQNRTSGRDTQYF
size: many; D: NA; J: TRBJ1-2; V: TRBV12-3/TRBV12-4; DNA: TGTGCCAGCAGCCGGGTATCGAACTATGGCTACACCTTC; CDR3: CASSRVSNYGYTF
size: many; D: TRBD1; J: TRBJ2-3; V: TRBV2; DNA: TGTGCCAGCGAGGGGGCGGCAGATACGCAGTATTTT; CDR3: CASEGAADTQYF
size: many; D: TRBD1; J: TRBJ1-6; V: TRBV19; DNA: TGTGCCAGTAGTATCGGGACAGTCCTAAGGGCACCCCTCCACTTT; CDR3: CASSIGTVLRAPLHF
size: NA; D: TRBD1; J: TRBJ2-1; V: TRBV6-1; DNA: TGTGCCAGCAGGGGACAGGGTAATGAGCAGTTCTTC; CDR3: CASRGQGNEQFF
size: many; D: NA; J: TRBJ1-1; V: TRBV5-1; DNA: TGCGCCAGCAGCTCATTACAGAACACTGAAGCTTTCTTT; CDR3: CASSSLQNTEAFF
size: many; D: NA; J: TRBJ2-1; V: TRBV11-3; DNA: TGTGCCAGCAGCTTAGAGTTTCGGTGGAGGTCCTTAGATGAGCAGTTCTTC; CDR3: CASSLEFRWRSLDEQFF
size: NA; D: TRBD1; J: TRBJ1-1; V: TRBV10-3; DNA: TGTGCCATCAGAGGGGACAGGGGAAACACTGAAGCTTTCTTT; CDR3: CAIRGDRGNTEAFF
size: many; D: NA; J: TRBJ2-1; V: TRBV11-1; DNA: TGTGCCAGCAGCCTGGGGACAAAACACAATGAGCAGTTCTTC; CDR3: CASSLGTKHNEQFF
size: many; D: NA; J: TRBJ2-3; V: TRBV12-3/TRBV12-4; DNA: TGTGCCAGCAGTTTGGGTAACGGGCAGGGGAAGAATACGCAGTATTTT; CDR3: CASSLGNGQGKNTQYF
size: many; D: TRBD1; J: TRBJ1-5; V: TRBV24-1; DNA: TGTGCCACCAGTGACCCGACAGGGGGAAATCAGCCCCAGCATTTT; CDR3: CATSDPTGGNQPQHF
size: many; D: NA; J: TRBJ2-1; V: TRBV12-3/TRBV12-4; DNA: TGTGCCAGCAGGCCCACTAACCCGGGCCCTGGAGGAGGGGAGCAGTTCTTC; CDR3: CASRPTNPGPGGGEQFF
size: NA; D: NA; J: TRBJ2-3; V: TRBV10-3; DNA: TGTGCCATCAGGGGGTTGGGTGTGGATACGCAGTATTTT; CDR3: CAIRGLGVDTQYF
size: many; D: TRBD1; J: TRBJ2-4; V: TRBV2; DNA: TGTGCCAGCAGTTCGACAGGGGGTATAGACATTCAGTACTTC; CDR3: CASSSTGGIDIQYF
size: many; D: NA; J: TRBJ1-5; V: TRBV27; DNA: TGTGCCAGCAGTTTATCGGACGCTTATCAGCCCCAGCATTTT; CDR3: CASSLSDAYQPQHF
size: many; D: TRBD2; J: TRBJ2-1; V: TRBV12-3/TRBV12-4; DNA: TGTGCCAGCAGAGGGAGGGGAAGCTCCTACAATGAGCAGTTCTTC; CDR3: CASRGRGSSYNEQFF
size: many; D: NA; J: TRBJ2-5; V: TRBV3-1; DNA: TGTGCCAGCAGCCAAGATTACGAGACCCAGTACTTC; CDR3: CASSQDYETQYF
size: many; D: TRBD1; J: TRBJ1-1; V: TRBV11-2; DNA: TGTGCCAGCAGCCTGACAGGGGGGGGGGGCACTGAAGCTTTCTTT; CDR3: CASSLTGGGGTEAFF
size: many; D: TRBD2; J: TRBJ2-7; V: TRBV29-1; DNA: TGCAGCGCTACACTAGCGGCGAGGGACTACGAGCAGTACTTC; CDR3: CSATLAARDYEQYF
size: many; D: NA; J: TRBJ2-2; V: TRBV28; DNA: TGTGCCAGCAGTTTACGGCAGAACACCGGGGAGCTGTTTTTT; CDR3: CASSLRQNTGELFF
size: NA; D: NA; J: TRBJ2-3; V: TRBV24-1; DNA: TGTGCCACCAGTGATTCCATGGCCCCAGGGCCCACAGATACGCAGTATTTT; CDR3: CATSDSMAPGPTDTQYF
size: many; D: NA; J: TRBJ2-3; V: TRBV3-1; DNA: TGTGCCAGCAGCCAAATTAGTACGCAGTATTTT; CDR3: CASSQISTQYF
size: few; D: NA; J: TRBJ1-5; V: TRBV7-9; DNA: TGTGCCAGCAGCTTGTCCAGTAGCAATCAGCCCCAGCATTTT; CDR3: CASSLSSSNQPQHF
size: few; D: NA; J: TRBJ1-1; V: TRBV28; DNA: TGTGCCAGCAGACAGGCCCTCCGCACTGAAGCTTTCTTT; CDR3: CASRQALRTEAFF
size: NA; D: TRBD2; J: TRBJ2-3; V: TRBV7-9; DNA: TGTGCCAGCAGCTTAGTGGACGGGAGGGCAGATACGCAGTATTTT; CDR3: CASSLVDGRADTQYF
size: few; D: NA; J: TRBJ1-6; V: TRBV6-9; DNA: TGTGCCAGCAGTTTCGACAGGAGCGTTTTGGGTTCACCCCTCCACTTT; CDR3: CASSFDRSVLGSPLHF
size: many; D: NA; J: TRBJ2-7; V: TRBV25-1; DNA: TGTGCCAGCAGTCAACGGGGAACCTACGAGCAGTACTTC; CDR3: CASSQRGTYEQYF
size: few; D: NA; J: TRBJ2-7; V: TRBV19; DNA: TGTGCCAGTAGTATTGGTGGGAGGCCCTACGAGCAGTACTTC; CDR3: CASSIGGRPYEQYF
size: many; D: NA; J: TRBJ2-3; V: TRBV28; DNA: TGTGCCAGCAGTTTTACCTACACAGATACGCAGTATTTT; CDR3: CASSFTYTDTQYF
size: few; D: TRBD2; J: TRBJ2-3; V: TRBV11-3; DNA: TGTGCCAGCAGCGGCAGACTAGCGCGCACAAATACGCAGTATTTT; CDR3: CASSGRLARTNTQYF
size: NA; D: NA; J: TRBJ2-7; V: TRBV4-3; DNA: TGCGCCAGCAGCCAAGATGGGCAGTCCGCCTACGAGCAGTACTTC; CDR3: CASSQDGQSAYEQYF
size: few; D: TRBD2; J: TRBJ2-3; V: TRBV30; DNA: TGTGCCTGGAGTGTAAATAGCGGGACAGATACGCAGTATTTT; CDR3: CAWSVNSGTDTQYF
size: few; D: NA; J: TRBJ2-6; V: TRBV11-2; DNA: TGTGCCAGCAGCTTAGATCTCGGAGGATCTGGGGCCAACGTCCTGACTTTC; CDR3: CASSLDLGGSGANVLTF
size: many; D: NA; J: TRBJ2-7; V: TRBV24-1; DNA: TGTGCCACCAGTGATCCAGGGAGCTCCTACGAGCAGTACTTC; CDR3: CATSDPGSSYEQYF
size: NA; D: TRBD2; J: TRBJ2-1; V: TRBV11-2; DNA: TGTGCCAGCAGCCCCCTGGCTAGCGGGAGGGGCAATGAGCAGTTCTTC; CDR3: CASSPLASGRGNEQFF
size: many; D: TRBD2; J: TRBJ2-1; V: TRBV11-2; DNA: TGTGCCAGCAGCTTAGTAGAGCGGGGCTCCTACAATGAGCAGTTCTTC; CDR3: CASSLVERGSYNEQFF
size: NA; D: TRBD1; J: TRBJ2-2; V: TRBV13; DNA: TGTGCCAGCAGCTCACGACAGGGGGGGGTGAACACCGGGGAGCTGTTTTTT; CDR3: CASSSRQGGVNTGELFF
size: NA; D: NA; J: TRBJ1-5; V: TRBV28; DNA: TGTGCCAGCAGCCGGGAGGCCAGGAAGGGGCCCCAGCATTTT; CDR3: CASSREARKGPQHF
size: many; D: NA; J: TRBJ2-1; V: TRBV7-9; DNA: TGTGCCAGCGGACATGAGGGCTACTCGGGGTCGGAGCAGTTCTTC; CDR3: CASGHEGYSGSEQFF
size: many; D: NA; J: TRBJ2-5; V: TRBV7-9; DNA: TGTGCCAGCAGCCCGACTAGGCTCAATCCGCAAGAGACCCAGTACTTC; CDR3: CASSPTRLNPQETQYF